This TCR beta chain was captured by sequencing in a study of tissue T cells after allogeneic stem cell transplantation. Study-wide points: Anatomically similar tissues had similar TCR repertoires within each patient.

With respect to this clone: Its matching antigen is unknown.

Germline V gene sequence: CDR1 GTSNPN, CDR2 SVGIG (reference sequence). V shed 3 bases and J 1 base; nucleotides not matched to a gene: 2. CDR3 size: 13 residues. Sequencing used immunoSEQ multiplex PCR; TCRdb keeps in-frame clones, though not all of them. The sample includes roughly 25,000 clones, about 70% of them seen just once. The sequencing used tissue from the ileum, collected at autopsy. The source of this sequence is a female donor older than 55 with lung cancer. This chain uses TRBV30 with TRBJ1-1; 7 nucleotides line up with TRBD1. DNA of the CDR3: TGTGCCTGGAGCCGACAGGGGAACACTGAAGCTTTCTTT. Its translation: CAWSRQGNTEAFF. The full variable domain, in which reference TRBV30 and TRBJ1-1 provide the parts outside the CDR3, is SQTIHQWPATLVQPVGSPLSLECTVEGTSNPNLYWYRQAAGRGLQLLFYSVGIGQISSEVPQNLSASRPQDRQFILSSKKLLLSDSGFYLCAWSRQGNTEAFFGQGTRLTVV.